This paragraph covers one T cell receptor (beta chain) sequence. This clone was seen only a few times. Its antigen remains undetermined. Base-call qualities are not available, and no considerably larger clone is one nucleotide away. Libraries were constructed by the immunoSEQ multiplex PCR assay. TCRdb stores this immuneACCESS table with in-frame sequences only. Part of the clones is absent; in the studies checked, under half of the shortfall reflects unresolved V genes, and no reason is known for the rest. The sample table records 6,500 to 9,500 clones; approximately 74% of these occur just once. Jointly, the top ten make up roughly 1% of the sample. This record comes from a study of cutaneous CD30+ T cell lymphoproliferative disorder and hepatitis E (dated 2018 in TCRdb). CDR3 length: 15 amino acids, cysteine to phenylalanine. The DNA shown is the 45-base CDR3, in frame from base 1. The CDR1 and CDR2 encoded by the germline V gene are SGHRS and YFSETQ. The germline V and J ends show losses of 4 bases and 3 bases respectively, and no gene match explains 6 bases of the junction.

This sequence originates from a human donor with a cutaneous T cell lymphoproliferative disorder associated with hepatitis E virus. Sequencing was performed on blood. The chain is assembled from TRBV5-1 and TRBJ1-3; 8 nucleotides in the junction match TRBD1. The encoded CDR3 is CASSAGTGGGNTIYF. The sequence in DNA is TGCGCCAGCAGCGCAGGGACAGGCGGTGGAAACACCATATATTTT.